Here is one T cell receptor (beta chain) with its context. Its target antigen remains unknown. No per-base quality is available; no much larger clone lies one base away. This entry comes from a study of T-cell memory formation after mild COVID-19 (dated by TCRdb to the early 2020s). Regarding the complete study: Most TCR sequence clusters were specific to one of the two donors. Longitudinal TCRalpha and TCRbeta repertoire sequencing tracked T-cell clones expanding and contracting after mild COVID-19 in two donors. Two young, previously healthy adult volunteers, one female and one male, were included in the cohort. Points the paper makes about the study in general: Some responding clones were detected in pre-infection memory, which suggested that pre-existing cross-reactive memory T cells had joined the SARS-CoV-2 response. Contracting CD4+ clones were located mainly in the CM and EM memory subsets, whereas CD8+ clones were found to be enriched in EMRA. SARS-CoV-2 specificity was not confirmed for the second-wave clones peaking on day 37. The study covered only a couple of mild cases, and larger cohorts including severe cases with pre-infection samples were considered necessary. Clones that contracted from day 15 to 85 showed balanced CD4/CD8 phenotypes, whereas a second wave of clones that expanded from day 15 to 37 leaned towards CD4+.

Germline trimming: 5 bases from V, 5 bases from J; junction bases outside gene matches: 3. From the cysteine up to the phenylalanine, the CDR3 has a length of 14 residues. The sequence is cut down to CDR3 DNA, 42 bases in frame from base 1. Reading the germline V gene gives CDR1 SNHLY and CDR2 FYNNEI. PBMCs were isolated by Ficoll-Paque density gradient centrifugation. Data came from an Illumina NovaSeq 6000. cDNA libraries for TCRalpha and TCRbeta were prepared by 5'RACE using constant-segment primers, with sample barcodes and unique molecular identifiers added. RNA was extracted from every sample with Trizol reagent. Library amplification was performed in two PCR steps, and a second sample barcode and Illumina TruSeq adapters were introduced in the second step. Sequencing of libraries was performed on an Illumina NovaSeq with 2 x 150 bp paired-end reads. The original methods were these. Demultiplexing of reads and collapsing into UMI-guided consensus sequences were performed with migec v1.2.7. Using mixcr v2.1.11, UMI consensuses were aligned to TRA and TRB V and J templates and then assembled into clonotypes. A clonotype was counted as expanded or contracted only when both edgeR and NoisET called the clonotype significant, with the noise models trained on biological replicates. edgeR calls used a false discovery rate-adjusted p below 0.01 and a log2 fold-change threshold of 1. As an exploratory analysis of dynamics, max-normalized trajectories of the 1000 most abundant clonotypes were examined with PCA combined with hierarchical clustering. Separately sequenced CD4+ and CD8+ repertoires were used to assign a CD4 or CD8 phenotype to each responding clone. TCRdb took the public reads, trimmed them with fastp at Q25, ran MiXCR for clone calling and kept in-frame beta chains. Each CDR3 protein appears once, grouped with its most common genes and DNA. In this record, the V and J calls reflect TCRdb's handling and not the investigators' own analysis. This sample is represented by around 440,000 distinct CDR3 sequences; 15% to 20% of them were singletons. 12% of the sample comes from the top ten.

Here the chain combines TRBV2 and TRBJ2-2; TRBD2 agrees with 9 junctional bases. This clonotype was obtained from an adult woman who had mild COVID-19 (a few samples of this study predate the infection). The sample titles of this study are shuffled in the database, so cell type and time point are left out; the donor was told from shared clones. The specimen was PBMCs or a T cell subset sorted from them (not recorded which). The bases are TGTGCCAGCAGTATAGCGGGAGTGACCGGGGAGCTGTTTTTT. Its protein product is CASSIAGVTGELFF.